The 22 T cell receptor beta chains listed next were all sequenced from one sample in a study of cytomegalovirus exposure and HLA in healthy donors (dated 2017 in TCRdb). Library preparation used the immunoSEQ multiplex PCR assay. The multiplex PCR relied on a mix of 60 forward primers for TCR Vbeta segments and 13 reverse primers for TCR Jbeta segments. The table was pulled from immuneACCESS by TCRdb, which kept in-frame rearrangements only. Such tables lose some clones; where checked, under half of the loss comes from unresolved V genes, and the rest has no known cause. In this sample the table shows around 62,000 clones, 70% to 85% of which occur a single time. Clones ranked in the top ten supply approximately 8% of the sample. The specimen was PBMCs. These receptors were obtained from a man aged 60 to 75 in good health and CMV-seropositive.

In its sample, this clone was seen once. The chain is built from TRBV6-6 and TRBJ2-1; TRBD2 agrees at 9 bases. The CDR3 is 16 residues long. The V gene end was trimmed by 4 bases and the J gene end by 0 bases; junction bases not matched to a gene: 4. Germline V lookup: CDR1 MNHNY, CDR2 SVGAGI (reference sequence). CDR3 residues: CASSFPAGGSYNEQFF. Written as DNA, the CDR3 is TGTGCCAGCAGTTTCCCAGCGGGAGGCTCCTACAATGAGCAGTTCTTC.

The sample holds one count of this clone. This chain links TRBV6-1 with TRBJ1-5; the match to TRBD1 covers 7 bases. V shed 6 bases and J 1 base; nucleotides not matched to a gene: 0. This CDR3 has 13 residues. Germline assignment: CDR1 MNHNS and CDR2 SASEGT. In DNA form, the CDR3 reads TGTGCCAGCAGGACAGGGAGCAATCAGCCCCAGCATTTT. It yields the protein CASRTGSNQPQHF.

This clone was observed a handful of times. At one end, the junction sequence differs from germline, possibly due to a read error. The rearrangement links TRBV7-9 to TRBJ2-7; the match to TRBD2 covers 10 bases. The germline V gene has CDR1 SEHNR and CDR2 FQNEAQ (reference sequence). The CDR3 is made up of 15 amino acids. Here the CDR3 DNA reads TGTTCCAGCAGCGCCACGGCTAGCGGGGGCAACGAGCAGTACTTC. It specifies CSSSATASGGNEQYF.

The rearrangement links TRBV7-9 to TRBJ1-2, with 10 bases that match TRBD1. The CDR3 consists of 16 residues. The V gene end was trimmed by 8 bases and the J gene end by 4 bases; junction bases not matched to a gene: 13. Germline V gives CDR1 SEHNR, CDR2 FQNEAQ (reference sequence). The CDR3 sequence is CASGDRDRGGGYGYTF. The DNA for the CDR3 is TGTGCCAGCGGGGACCGGGACAGGGGAGGTGGCTATGGCTACACCTTC.

The chain carries TRBV11-2 and TRBJ1-2; perhaps TRBD1 as D (5 bases). Germline CDR1 is SGHAT and CDR2 is FQNNGV. The CDR3 totals 12 residues. Between the trimmed V and J ends, which lost 4 bases and 8 bases, there was a span of 11 bases. In nucleotides, the CDR3 is TGTGCCAGCAGCTCCTGGTGGGGCGGCTACACCTTC. This sequence encodes CASSSWWGGYTF.

V and J are TRBV2 and TRBJ2-3, with 7 bases lining up with TRBD1. V lost 0 bases and J lost 1; bases outside the gene matches: 10. CDR1 is SNHLY and CDR2 is FYNNEI in the germline V gene. The CDR3 has 18 amino acids. The CDR3 DNA reads TGTGCCAGCAGTGAAGCGCTTCAGGGACAGCCCCGCACAGATACGCAGTATTTT. Its protein is CASSEALQGQPRTDTQYF.

This chain connects TRBV6-6 to TRBJ1-3, with D unclear. Deletions cut 8 bases from V and 0 bases from J, with 14 bases between. Germline CDR1 is MNHNY and CDR2 is SVGAGI (reference sequence). This CDR3 spans 15 amino acids. The CDR3 DNA reads as TGTGCCAGCTGTATGGGCCAAAGCTCTGGAAACACCATATATTTT. Translation gives CASCMGQSSGNTIYF.

This chain joins TRBV7-2 and TRBJ1-5; D is possibly TRBD1 (5 bases). Looked up from germline, CDR1 is SGHTA and CDR2 is FQGNSA. This CDR3 contains 17 residues. The V and J ends lost 1 base and 3 bases respectively, with 16 bases between them. CDR3 region: CASSLVQGRVNNQPQHF. In nucleotides, the CDR3 is TGTGCCAGCAGCTTAGTCCAAGGCAGGGTAAACAATCAGCCCCAGCATTTT.

This chain links TRBV11-2 with TRBJ1-6; 8 nucleotides agree with TRBD1. There are 15 residues in the CDR3. J was trimmed by 9 bases and V by 4 bases; bases with no gene match: 8. The V gene's germline CDR1 is SGHAT and CDR2 FQNNGV. The CDR3 nucleotides read TGTGCCAGCAGCTCATGGACAGGGAAGACTTCACCCCTCCACTTT. This gives the protein CASSSWTGKTSPLHF. Looking up the rest from reference TRBV11-2 and TRBJ1-6 gives the full variable domain: EAGVAQSPRYKIIEKRQSVAFWCNPISGHATLYWYQQILGQGPKLLIQFQNNGVVDDSQLPKDRFSAERLKGVDSTLKIQPAKLEDSAVYLCASSSWTGKTSPLHFGNGTRLTVT.

The gene calls are TRBV6-5 and TRBJ2-7; maybe TRBD2 (6 bases). CDR1 MNHEY and CDR2 SVGAGI come from the germline V gene. Trimming pared 0 bases from V and 4 bases from J, leaving 10 bases between. The CDR3 runs to 14 residues. This CDR3 reads CASSYSQGGYEQYF. For the CDR3, the DNA is TGTGCCAGCAGTTACTCCCAGGGAGGATACGAGCAGTACTTC.

This clone was picked up a small number of times. The chain couples TRBV18 to TRBJ1-4; 7 positions match TRBD1. J was trimmed by 7 bases and V by 3 bases; bases with no gene match: 2. The CDR3 is 13 residues long. Germline V gene data show CDR1 as KGHSH and CDR2 as LQKENI. The CDR3 is CASSPGTAEKLFF. CDR3 coding DNA: TGTGCCAGCTCACCTGGGACAGCTGAAAAACTGTTTTTT.

Relative to its sample, this clone is medium-sized. The V and J genes are TRBV5-4 and TRBJ2-7, with a tentative D call TRBD2 (6 bases). Germline V gene lookup returns CDR1 SGHNT and CDR2 YYREEE (reference sequence). Trimming pared 3 bases from V and 2 bases from J, leaving 21 bases between. The CDR3 consists of 17 residues. The chain's CDR3 is CASSSFLSGDRAYEQYF. Written as DNA, the CDR3 is TGTGCCAGCAGCTCATTCCTCTCGGGAGACAGAGCCTACGAGCAGTACTTC.

The rearrangement joins TRBV2 to TRBJ2-3; no firm D call. V dropped 0 bases and J dropped 7 bases, with 14 bases sitting between them. The CDR3 has 15 residues. Germline-derived CDR1 and CDR2 are SNHLY and FYNNEI. The CDR3 here is CASSEARSLAHTQYF. CDR3 bases: TGTGCCAGCAGTGAAGCGCGGAGTCTCGCACATACGCAGTATTTT.

The rearrangement joins TRBV18 to TRBJ2-6; 9 bases are a match to TRBD1. The CDR3 extends over 18 amino acids. The J segment lost 2 bases and the V segment lost 2 bases, leaving 7 bases of the junction unmatched. Per the germline V gene, CDR1 is KGHSH and CDR2 is LQKENI. The CDR3 reads CASSPVVQGAPGANVLTF. CDR3 bases: TGTGCCAGCTCACCAGTGGTACAGGGGGCGCCTGGGGCCAACGTCCTGACTTTC.

The V and J genes are TRBV10-3 and TRBJ2-2; D possibly corresponds to TRBD1 (5 bases). Germline V gene lookup returns CDR1 ENHRY and CDR2 SYGVKD. Trimming removed 3 bases from V and 4 bases from J, with 12 bases in between. The length of the CDR3 is 15 residues. The CDR3 is CAISDDSGATGELFF. In DNA, the CDR3 is TGTGCCATCAGTGATGACAGTGGGGCCACCGGGGAGCTGTTTTTT.

CDR3 DNA sequence: TGTGCCAGCAGTTCCGGGGTCCAAGAGACCCAGTACTTC. Translating gives CASSSGVQETQYF. The V gene is TRBV6-1, the J gene TRBJ2-5, with TRBD2 as a possible D gene (5 bases). Germline CDR1 MNHNS, CDR2 SASEGT. V was cut by 5 bases and J by 1 base, with 8 bases left in between. This CDR3 is built from 13 residues.

This sequence joins TRBV27 and TRBJ2-5; 8 bases map to TRBD2. With 0 bases clipped from V and 2 bases from J, the junction kept 5 bases outside the gene matches. The CDR3 extends over 16 amino acids. Germline values: CDR1 MNHEY, CDR2 SMNVEV (reference sequence). Here the CDR3 DNA reads TGTGCCAGCAGTTTATCGTACTCGGGGGGGCAAGAGACCCAGTACTTC. Encoded protein: CASSLSYSGGQETQYF.

This clone showed up just once. The genes are TRBV18 and TRBJ1-3; D might be TRBD1 (6 bases). Trimming pared 0 bases from V and 0 bases from J, leaving 12 bases between. Germline CDR1 is KGHSH and CDR2 is LQKENI. This CDR3 is built from 17 residues. CDR3 nucleotides: TGTGCCAGCTCACCACCGGAGACAGGTAGCTCTGGAAACACCATATATTTT. The encoded protein is CASSPPETGSSGNTIYF.

The chain recombines TRBV4-1 with TRBJ2-1; 7 nucleotides agree with TRBD2. V was clipped by 4 bases and J by 4 bases; unmatched bases: 7. This CDR3 is built from 15 residues. Germline CDR1 is MGHRA and CDR2 is YSYEKL. The CDR3 DNA reads TGCGCCAGCAGCCTACGGGCTAGCGGTTACAATGAGCAGTTCTTC. Residues: CASSLRASGYNEQFF.

V usage is TRBV5-8 and J usage is TRBJ2-1; 9 positions agree with TRBD2. This CDR3 is 15 amino acids long. The junction had 5 bases not matched to a gene; V was cut back by 2 bases and J by 5 bases. Germline lookup yields CDR1 SGHTS and CDR2 YDEGEE. CDR3 residues: CASSFRASGNNEQFF. CDR3 DNA: TGTGCCAGCAGCTTTCGGGCTAGCGGGAACAATGAGCAGTTCTTC.

The genes are TRBV6-5 and TRBJ2-7, with D maybe TRBD2 (5 bases). Trimming stripped 4 bases from V and 0 bases from J, with 10 bases between. The germline CDR1 and CDR2 sequences are MNHEY and SVGAGI. The CDR3 has 14 residues. The CDR3 DNA reads TGTGCCAGCAGTTTTAGCGCGAACTCCTACGAGCAGTACTTC. Translation: CASSFSANSYEQYF.

J is TRBJ2-1 and V is TRBV27, with 13 bases identical to TRBD2. Germline CDR1 is MNHEY and CDR2 is SMNVEV (reference sequence). V lost 5 bases, J lost 6 bases, and 10 bases stayed unmatched. The CDR3 covers 17 residues. The CDR3 protein is CASSRRTSGSGGNEQFF. The CDR3 nucleotides read TGTGCCAGCAGTCGACGGACTAGCGGGAGTGGTGGCAATGAGCAGTTCTTC.